This passage covers 6 T cell receptor beta chains from one sample sequenced in a study of blood T cells in healthy people across ages. A J-beta primer mix and a sample-barcoded 5' primer were used in a second PCR of about 7 to 12 cycles. A single record per CDR3 protein comes from TCRdb applying MiXCR to the 5' RACE reads. The data show roughly 800,000 distinct CDR3 sequences, about 55% seen once. Sequencing was carried out using blood. Receptors originate from a man at least 80 years old in good health.

The chain couples TRBV29-1 to TRBJ2-1, with D maybe TRBD2 (6 bases). The germline gives CDR1 SQVTM, CDR2 ANQGSEA. V was pared by 6 bases and J by 3 bases, with 21 bases between. The CDR3 covers 16 residues. The CDR3 loop reads CSVGRRDDTIYNEQFF. In nucleotides, the CDR3 is TGCAGCGTGGGCAGGCGGGACGACACCATCTACAATGAGCAGTTCTTC.

The V gene is TRBV5-1, the J gene TRBJ2-1, with a possible D match to TRBD1 (5 bases). The CDR3 has 16 residues. Trimming stripped 1 base from V and 5 bases from J, with 16 bases between. Germline-derived CDR1 and CDR2 are SGHRS and YFSETQ. CDR3 region: CASSLRPLQENNEQFF. The CDR3 DNA reads as TGCGCCAGCAGCTTGCGACCGCTACAGGAAAACAATGAGCAGTTCTTC.

The chain uses TRBV29-1 and TRBJ1-2, with 8 bases that match TRBD1. CDR3 length: 12 residues. Losses at the gene ends were 8 bases for V and 8 bases for J; bases not matched to a gene: 10. The germline CDR1 and CDR2 sequences are SQVTM and ANQGSEA. The CDR3 DNA sequence: TGCAGCATTAGGGGACAGGCAGAAGGCTACACCTTC. Protein: CSIRGQAEGYTF.

V gene TRBV27 combines with J gene TRBJ2-4; maybe TRBD1 (5 bases). The DNA matches TRBJ2-7 better at its end, which makes the J call doubtful. This CDR3 region has 15 residues. Germline V gives CDR1 MNHEY, CDR2 SMNVEV (reference sequence). CDR3: CASSYIQVPPYEQYF. CDR3 bases: TGTGCCAGCAGTTACATACAGGTTCCCCCCTACGAGCAGTACTTC.

Only a few counts were recorded for this clonotype. V and J are TRBV20-1 and TRBJ2-1, with 7 bases matching TRBD2. The CDR3 totals 14 residues. Trimming removed 1 base from V and 1 base from J; junction bases left unmatched: 1. The germline gives CDR1 DFQATT, CDR2 SNEGSKA (reference sequence). The CDR3 DNA reads TGCAGTGCTAGAGTACTAGCGTCCTACAATGAGCAGTTCTTC. Encoded protein: CSARVLASYNEQFF.

This clonotype has a handful of counts. As DNA, the CDR3 is TGCGCCAGCAGCTTGGAGGCGAGGAGCTCCTACAATGAGCAGTTCTTC. This codes for CASSLEARSSYNEQFF. The chain couples TRBV5-1 to TRBJ2-1, with D unclear. Germline CDR1 is SGHRS and CDR2 is YFSETQ. Trimming pared 0 bases from V and 0 bases from J, leaving 10 bases between. The CDR3 is 16 residues long.